This TCR beta chain came from a study of response to subunit inactivated influenza vaccine. Per the germline V gene, CDR1 is LNHDA and CDR2 is SQIVND (reference sequence). The CDR3 loop spans 15 amino acids. Findings and limits, study-wide: Authors proposed each seasonal influenza vaccination draws in few new T cells.

Concerning this clonotype itself: Its antigen is as yet unknown. One end of the junction does not line up with germline, which may come from a read error.

Each CDR3 protein gets one entry after TCRdb re-called the RT-PCR reads with MiXCR. The repertoire has 450,000 to 500,000 distinct CDR3 sequences, about a tenth of them found once; the top ten carry 12%. The sequence came from a man between 45 and 60 years old who received an inactivated influenza vaccine. The sequencing used PBMCs from blood, collected about 6 weeks after vaccination. V is TRBV19 and J is TRBJ2-1; 8 bases align to TRBD2. CDR3 region: CASSIYGRAYNEQFF. The CDR3 DNA reads TGTGCCAGTAGTATCTACGGGAGGGCCTATAATGAGCAGTTCTTC.